The 28 T cell receptor beta chains below come from one sample, sequenced in a study of Ad26.COV2.S vaccination and SARS-CoV-2 variants (dated by TCRdb to about 2021). To prepare the library, the immunoSEQ multiplex PCR assay was applied. Sourced from immuneACCESS, this table was stored by TCRdb with only in-frame sequences that have V and J called. A share of the clones is absent; for the studies checked, an unresolved V gene accounts for under half, and the remainder has no known explanation. Counted in this sample were 380,000 or so clones; about four fifths of them appeared once. The ten largest make up 7.4% of the sample. Taken with the paper, the label for treatment or condition translates to: approximately 18 received Ad26.COV2.S at low or high dose, single or two shots; about 5 received placebo; per-sample allocation not given. Repertoires of vaccine and placebo recipients were sequenced from samples collected on day 63 after the first injection.

Material: peripheral blood, obtained in a trial of Ad26.COV2.S vaccine versus placebo. These receptors were collected from a person between 18 and 65 years old who received the Ad26.COV2.S COVID-19 vaccine or a placebo.

The V and J genes are TRBV5-1 and TRBJ2-7, with D tentatively TRBD2 (6 bases). The CDR3 extends over 14 amino acids. The germline V gene has CDR1 SGHRS and CDR2 YFSETQ. V shed 6 bases and J shed 3 bases, with 16 bases lying between them. The CDR3: CASTIGSSDYEQYF. The CDR3 bases are TGCGCCAGCACGATCGGGAGCAGTGACTACGAGCAGTACTTC.

The chain uses TRBV29-1 and TRBJ2-7; D remains ambiguous. The V end was cut by 4 bases, the J end by 2 bases, with 9 bases between. Germline V CDR1 and CDR2: SQVTM, ANQGSEA. The CDR3 totals 12 residues. The CDR3 sequence: CSVVENTYEQYF. CDR3 nucleotides: TGCAGCGTTGTAGAGAATACCTACGAGCAGTACTTC.

The V call is TRBV30, the J call TRBJ2-1, with TRBD1 as a possible D gene (5 bases). Trimming took 4 bases from V and 9 from J, leaving 19 bases between them. This CDR3 is built from 14 residues. CDR1 is GTSNPN and CDR2 is SVGIG in the germline V gene (reference sequence). This chain's CDR3 is CAWKQGSSWVEQFF. For the CDR3, the DNA is TGTGCCTGGAAGCAGGGAAGTAGCTGGGTTGAGCAGTTCTTC.

This sequence joins TRBV7-9 and TRBJ1-1; perhaps TRBD1 as D (6 bases). CDR3 size: 12 residues. V lost 5 bases and J lost 11, with 15 bases in between. The V gene's germline CDR1 is SEHNR and CDR2 FQNEAQ (reference sequence). In nucleotides, the CDR3 is TGTGCCAGCAGCGTAGAGGGGGGAGAGGCTTTCTTT. It encodes CASSVEGGEAFF.

This rearrangement joins TRBV19 to TRBJ1-1; D remains unclear. Trimming took off 5 bases at V and 0 bases at J, with 13 bases between the two ends. Germline loops: CDR1 LNHDA, CDR2 SQIVND (reference sequence). This CDR3 is built from 15 residues. The CDR3, as DNA: TGTGCCAGTAGTCTAATTCAGGCAATGAACACTGAAGCTTTCTTT. Protein: CASSLIQAMNTEAFF.

V gene TRBV11-2 combines with J gene TRBJ2-7; TRBD1 might be the D (6 bases). There are 14 residues in the CDR3. V was clipped by 3 bases and J by 3 bases, with 12 bases between them. The V gene's germline CDR1 is SGHAT and CDR2 FQNNGV. The CDR3, as DNA: TGTGCCAGCAGCTTCGAGGACAGCCTCTACGAGCAGTACTTC. The encoded protein is CASSFEDSLYEQYF.

The gene calls are TRBV9 and TRBJ2-7; 8 nucleotides match TRBD2. Germline-derived CDR1 and CDR2 are SGDLS and YYNGEE. Trimming took 4 bases from V and 5 from J; bases not matched to a gene: 11. This CDR3 region has 15 residues. The CDR3 is CASSPDSGVKDEQYF. The CDR3, as DNA: TGTGCCAGCAGCCCAGATAGCGGGGTAAAAGACGAGCAGTACTTC.

The chain uses TRBV4-1 and TRBJ2-6, with TRBD1 identical over 12 bases. CDR3 length: 19 residues. Per the germline V gene, CDR1 is MGHRA and CDR2 is YSYEKL. The V segment lost 3 bases and the J segment 2 bases; nucleotides outside the gene matches: 8. The CDR3 region has the DNA TGCGCCAGCAGCCACACCTTGGGACAGGGGGCAGCTGGGGCCAACGTCCTGACTTTC. Its protein product is CASSHTLGQGAAGANVLTF.

The sample holds one count of this clone. J is TRBJ2-3 and V is TRBV9; TRBD2 is a possible D gene (6 bases). Germline V gives CDR1 SGDLS, CDR2 YYNGEE. Trimming pared 4 bases from V and 5 bases from J, leaving 17 bases between. The CDR3 loop spans 15 amino acids. The CDR3 DNA reads as TGTGCCAGCAGCCCCCGCGGAGGGGCCATAGATACGCAGTATTTT. Amino acids: CASSPRGGAIDTQYF.

Comment on this clone: This specimen includes other DNA sequences encoding the same CDR3. The J gene is TRBJ1-1, the V gene TRBV5-1; 7 bases map to TRBD1. Trimming took 0 bases from V and 1 from J; bases not matched to a gene: 3. CDR1 and CDR2 from the germline V gene are SGHRS and YFSETQ. CDR3 length equals 15 residues. For the CDR3, the DNA is TGCGCCAGCAGCTTGGGGGACAGAGCGAACACTGAAGCTTTCTTT. It is translated as CASSLGDRANTEAFF.

The genes are TRBV5-1 and TRBJ2-1, with a tentative D call TRBD1 (6 bases). The V and J ends lost 4 bases and 1 base respectively, with 6 bases between them. Germline assignment: CDR1 SGHRS and CDR2 YFSETQ. This CDR3 region has 13 residues. The CDR3 is CASSRGSYNEQFF. The CDR3 nucleotides are TGCGCCAGCAGCAGGGGGTCCTACAATGAGCAGTTCTTC.

This chain joins TRBV30 and TRBJ1-2, with D possibly being TRBD1 (5 bases). The V end lost 6 bases, the J end lost 8 bases, and 19 bases lay between the germline ends. Germline CDR1 and CDR2: GTSNPN and SVGIG (reference sequence). This CDR3 contains 13 residues. The CDR3 sequence: CACPATGSGGYTF. The CDR3 nucleotides are TGTGCCTGTCCTGCCACAGGAAGCGGCGGCTACACCTTC.

This clone was observed a few times. This rearrangement joins TRBV25-1 to TRBJ2-5; 8 nucleotides match TRBD1. J was trimmed by 4 bases and V by 4 bases; bases with no gene match: 2. The CDR3 is 13 residues long. Germline CDR1 reads MGHDK; CDR2 reads SYGVNS. The CDR3 sequence is CASSVTGAETQYF. CDR3 coding DNA: TGTGCCAGCAGTGTGACAGGGGCAGAGACCCAGTACTTC.

V gene TRBV28 combines with J gene TRBJ2-7; D uncertain. Per the germline V gene, CDR1 is MDHEN and CDR2 is SYDVKM. This CDR3 is 12 amino acids long. Trimming pared 5 bases from V and 4 bases from J, leaving 9 bases between. DNA for the CDR3: TGTGCCAGCAGTCTCCTACCGTACGAGCAGTACTTC. Translating gives CASSLLPYEQYF.

The genes are TRBV5-1 and TRBJ1-2; D may be TRBD1 (5 bases). Germline V lookup: CDR1 SGHRS, CDR2 YFSETQ. The V end lost 4 bases, the J end lost 3 bases, and 13 bases lay between the germline ends. The CDR3 is 14 amino acids. CDR3 region: CASSRGDGYYGYTF. In DNA, the CDR3 is TGCGCCAGCAGCCGGGGGGACGGGTACTATGGCTACACCTTC.

The chain carries TRBV6-5 and TRBJ1-3; no firm D call. CDR3 length: 15 amino acids. Trimming took off 0 bases at V and 2 bases at J, with 8 bases between the two ends. Germline CDR1 is MNHEY and CDR2 is SVGAGI. CDR3 sequence reads: CASSYSIGTGNTIYF. CDR3 nucleotide sequence: TGTGCCAGCAGTTACTCGATTGGTACTGGAAACACCATATATTTT.

Only a few counts were recorded for this clone. The chain carries TRBV14 and TRBJ2-2; D call uncertain. Germline loops: CDR1 SGHDN, CDR2 FVKESK. The CDR3 has 13 residues. V was shortened by 6 bases and J by 3 bases, with 8 bases between the two germline ends. CDR3 amino acids: CASRPLYTGELFF. CDR3 nucleotide sequence: TGTGCCAGCAGACCTCTATACACCGGGGAGCTGTTTTTT.

This clone was seen only once. The chain has TRBV2 and TRBJ2-7; D may be TRBD1 (5 bases). The ends were cut back, 6 bases at V and 10 bases at J, with 22 bases in the middle. The CDR3 is 14 amino acids. CDR1 is SNHLY, CDR2 FYNNEI, per germline. CDR3 sequence reads: CASRGILKGRSQYF. The CDR3 region has the DNA TGTGCCAGCAGGGGGATCTTGAAGGGGCGGTCCCAGTACTTC. The full variable domain, completed using reference TRBV2 and TRBJ2-7, is EPEVTQTPSHQVTQMGQEVILRCVPISNHLYFYWYRQILGQKVEFLVSFYNNEISEKSEIFDDQFSVERPDGSNFTLKIRSTKLEDSAMYFCASRGILKGRSQYFGPGTRLTVT.

CDR3 DNA: TGCGCCAGCAGCTACGACAGGGTCCAAGAGACCCAGTACTTC. As protein: CASSYDRVQETQYF. The genes are TRBV5-1 and TRBJ2-5, with 7 bases identical to TRBD1. J was trimmed by 1 base and V by 3 bases; bases with no gene match: 3. Per germline, CDR1 SGHRS and CDR2 YFSETQ. CDR3 length: 14 residues.

The rearrangement links TRBV12-3 or TRBV12-4 to TRBJ2-2; D might be TRBD2 (6 bases). The CDR3 consists of 13 residues. With 7 bases removed from V and 6 bases from J, the gap between germline ends came to 12 bases. CDR3 in DNA: TGTGCCAGCACTTTCAGGGAGGCCGGGGAGCTGTTTTTT. The encoded protein is CASTFREAGELFF.

This chain connects TRBV29-1 to TRBJ1-5, with TRBD1 as a possible D gene (6 bases). The CDR3 covers 13 residues. In germline, CDR1 is SQVTM, CDR2 ANQGSEA. Trimming cost V 6 bases and J 6 bases, with 15 bases left between them. The CDR3 reads CSVMGGRGQPQHF. CDR3 nucleotides: TGCAGCGTGATGGGGGGGCGCGGTCAGCCCCAGCATTTT.

This clone was seen just once. The V and J genes are TRBV5-6 and TRBJ2-5; D is unresolved. The CDR3 contains 15 residues. V was clipped by 0 bases and J by 1 base, with 10 bases between them. Germline CDR1 and CDR2: SGHDT and YYEEEE. This CDR3 reads CASSLAPQSQETQYF. The CDR3 DNA sequence: TGTGCCAGCAGCTTGGCTCCCCAGAGCCAAGAGACCCAGTACTTC.

The V call is TRBV7-9, the J call TRBJ2-7; 7 bases align to TRBD1. Germline V gene lookup returns CDR1 SEHNR and CDR2 FQNEAQ (reference sequence). V gave up 5 bases and J gave up 1 base; unmatched junction bases: 5. This CDR3 spans 14 amino acids. The CDR3 nucleotides are TGTGCCAGCAGCCTACAGGGGCTTTCCTACGAGCAGTACTTC. It codes for CASSLQGLSYEQYF.

The chain links TRBV19 to TRBJ1-1, with 7 positions matching TRBD1. V trimming: 4 bases; J trimming: 13 bases; junction bases outside the gene matches: 9. The CDR3 runs to 12 residues. Germline V gene lookup returns CDR1 LNHDA and CDR2 SQIVND (reference sequence). As DNA, the CDR3 is TGTGCCAGTAGTAACGCAAGACAGGGCGGTTTCTTT. It yields the protein CASSNARQGGFF.

The chain uses TRBV2 and TRBJ2-7, with D possibly TRBD1 on 6 matching bases. V lost 5 bases and J lost 4, with 9 bases in between. Germline V gives CDR1 SNHLY, CDR2 FYNNEI. This CDR3 comprises 12 residues. The CDR3 reads CASSRQGYEQYF. The CDR3 DNA reads TGTGCCAGCAGTCGGCAGGGGTACGAGCAGTACTTC.

The genes are TRBV6-1 and TRBJ1-4; 9 positions match TRBD1. Germline CDR1 reads MNHNS; CDR2 reads SASEGT. V was clipped by 2 bases and J by 8 bases; unmatched bases: 6. CDR3 length: 15 residues. CDR3 bases: TGTGCCAGCAGTGAAAGGGGACAGGGTGGGGAAAAACTGTTTTTT. It encodes CASSERGQGGEKLFF.

This chain links TRBV21-1 with TRBJ2-4; the table's TRBD1 call for D was not verified on the DNA. TRBV21-1 is labeled a pseudogene. The CDR3 contains 15 residues. DNA of the CDR3: TGTGCCAGCAGTTTGACAACCCTAGCCAAAAACATTCAGTACTTC. Protein product: CASSLTTLAKNIQYF.

V gene TRBV10-3 combines with J gene TRBJ2-1; weak D call: TRBD2 (5 bases). The V and J ends lost 3 bases and 3 bases respectively, with 9 bases between them. The CDR3 sequence is 14 residues long. Germline V gene sequence: CDR1 ENHRY, CDR2 SYGVKD. CDR3 amino acids: CAISEQRYYNEQFF. In DNA, the CDR3 is TGTGCCATCAGTGAACAGCGGTACTACAATGAGCAGTTCTTC.